The TCR beta chain under discussion was sequenced for a study of blood T cell repertoires in COVID-19. Germline-derived CDR1 and CDR2 are LGHNT and FRNRAP. CDR3 size: 15 residues. Trimming left V 3 bases short and J 1 base short, with 12 bases between. Clones were read by immunoSEQ multiplex PCR, and TCRdb kept only the in-frame ones, dropping some. The sample lists 100,000 or so clones; 86% were seen once. The TCR comes from an older woman in a cohort sampled during active or convalescent COVID-19. The chain carries TRBV12-5 and TRBJ1-1; D uncertain. The sequenced sample consisted of peripheral blood. The CDR3 region is CASGLSRYGNTEAFF. The CDR3 region has the DNA TGTGCTAGTGGTTTATCTCGGTACGGGAACACTGAAGCTTTCTTT.